This T cell receptor (beta chain) was profiled in a study of early T cells in non-severe SARS-CoV-2 infection. As for the study in general: Sequenced material consisted of bulk RNA (from unsorted whole blood), and chains were unpaired. The study, taken as a whole, reports: In VDJdb matching, anti-spike CD8 responses were favored while private and CD4 specificities went missing.

The CDR3 is 13 residues long. Looked up from germline, CDR1 is DFQATT and CDR2 is SNEGSKA (reference sequence). V was clipped by 6 bases and J by 0 bases, with 11 bases between them. In the case of this clonotype: Its cognate antigen is unknown.

Attachment of unique molecular identifiers to individual cDNA molecules was performed. TCRdb processed the 5' RACE reads anew with MiXCR; each CDR3 protein has one entry. The profile covers 25,000 to 35,000 distinct CDR3 sequences, with approximately 5.2% appearing a single time and roughly 5% taken by the ten largest. This TCR derives from an adult who was a healthcare worker with PCR-confirmed SARS-CoV-2 infection or an uninfected control (not recorded which). This chain links TRBV20-1 with TRBJ1-2, with unresolved D. The sample taken for sequencing was whole blood. Here the CDR3 reads CSASGGPNYGYTF. For the CDR3, the DNA is TGCAGTGCCAGTGGCGGTCCTAACTATGGCTACACCTTC.